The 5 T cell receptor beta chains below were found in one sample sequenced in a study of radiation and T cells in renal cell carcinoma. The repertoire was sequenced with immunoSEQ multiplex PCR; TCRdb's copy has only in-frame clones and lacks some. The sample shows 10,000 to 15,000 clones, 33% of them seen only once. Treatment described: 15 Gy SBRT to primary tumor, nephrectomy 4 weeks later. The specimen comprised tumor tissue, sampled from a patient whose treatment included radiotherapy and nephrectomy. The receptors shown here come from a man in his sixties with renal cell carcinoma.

As DNA, the CDR3 is TGTGCCTGGAGCGCACTCAGGGGAAACATTCAGTACTTC. Translated, it gives CAWSALRGNIQYF. This rearrangement joins TRBV30 to TRBJ2-4, with D perhaps TRBD1 (6 bases). Trimming removed 3 bases from V and 6 bases from J, with 12 bases in between. There are 13 residues in the CDR3. Germline CDR1 is GTSNPN and CDR2 is SVGIG (reference sequence).

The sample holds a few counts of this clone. The CDR3, as DNA: TGCGCCAGCAGCTTTAGCGGGGGGGCATCAAGAGAGACCCAGTACTTC. Translating gives CASSFSGGASRETQYF. The chain employs TRBV10-2 and TRBJ2-5; 11 bases are a match to TRBD2. This CDR3 region has 16 residues. Unmatched junction bases numbered 10, after V lost 6 bases and J lost 4 bases. Germline lookup yields CDR1 WSHSY and CDR2 SAAADI.

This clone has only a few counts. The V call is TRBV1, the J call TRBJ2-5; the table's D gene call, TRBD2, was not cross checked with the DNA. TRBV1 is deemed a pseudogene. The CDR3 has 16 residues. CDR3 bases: TGCACCAGCGCGGTCAGAAAGCGGGGGGGGCAAGAGACCCAGTACTTC. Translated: CTSAVRKRGGQETQYF.

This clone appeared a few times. The CDR3 is CASSFSSSYNEQFF. The CDR3, as DNA: TGTGCCAGCAGTTTCTCGAGCTCCTACAATGAGCAGTTCTTC. This chain connects TRBV27 to TRBJ2-1; D is uncertain. The CDR3 length is 14 residues. V gave up 3 bases and J gave up 0 bases, with 6 bases separating them. Germline-derived CDR1 and CDR2 are MNHEY and SMNVEV (reference sequence).

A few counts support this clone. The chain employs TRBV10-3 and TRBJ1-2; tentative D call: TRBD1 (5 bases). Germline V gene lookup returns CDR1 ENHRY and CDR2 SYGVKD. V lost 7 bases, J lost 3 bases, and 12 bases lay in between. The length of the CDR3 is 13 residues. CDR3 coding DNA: TGTGCCATCAATCCAGAAGGGGACTATGGCTACACCTTC. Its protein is CAINPEGDYGYTF.